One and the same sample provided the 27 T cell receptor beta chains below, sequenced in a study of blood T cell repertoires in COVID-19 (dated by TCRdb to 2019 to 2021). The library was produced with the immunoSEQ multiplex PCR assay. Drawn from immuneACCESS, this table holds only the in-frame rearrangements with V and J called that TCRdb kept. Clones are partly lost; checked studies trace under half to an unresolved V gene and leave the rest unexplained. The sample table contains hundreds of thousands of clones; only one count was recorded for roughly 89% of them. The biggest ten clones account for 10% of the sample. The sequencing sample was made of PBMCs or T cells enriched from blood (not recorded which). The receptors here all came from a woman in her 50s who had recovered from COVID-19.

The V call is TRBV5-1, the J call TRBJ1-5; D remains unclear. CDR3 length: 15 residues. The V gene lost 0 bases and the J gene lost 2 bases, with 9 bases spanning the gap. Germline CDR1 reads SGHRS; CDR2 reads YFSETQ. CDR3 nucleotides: TGCGCCAGCAGCTTGGATGGGCAGGGCAATCAGCCCCAGCATTTT. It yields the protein CASSLDGQGNQPQHF.

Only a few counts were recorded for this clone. CDR3: CASSPYIPGYAEAFF. The CDR3 DNA follows: TGTGCCAGCAGCCCATACATCCCAGGGTACGCTGAAGCTTTCTTT. The chain recombines TRBV7-2 with TRBJ1-1; perhaps TRBD1 as D (5 bases). This CDR3 has 15 amino acids. CDR1 is SGHTA and CDR2 is FQGNSA in the germline V gene. Trimming cost V 5 bases and J 6 bases, with 19 bases left between them.

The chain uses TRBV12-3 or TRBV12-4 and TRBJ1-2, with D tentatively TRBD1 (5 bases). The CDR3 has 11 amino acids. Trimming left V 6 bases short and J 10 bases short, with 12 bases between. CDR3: CASSNRWFYTF. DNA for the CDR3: TGTGCCAGCAGCAACAGGTGGTTCTACACCTTC.

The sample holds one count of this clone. CDR3: CASSSLGQGYNEQFF. CDR3 nucleotides: TGCGCCAGCAGCTCCCTGGGCCAGGGCTACAATGAGCAGTTCTTC. The chain joins TRBV5-1 to TRBJ2-1, with D maybe TRBD1 (5 bases). Germline V gene sequence: CDR1 SGHRS, CDR2 YFSETQ. This CDR3 spans 15 amino acids. The V end lost 3 bases, the J end lost 3 bases, and 13 bases lay between the germline ends.

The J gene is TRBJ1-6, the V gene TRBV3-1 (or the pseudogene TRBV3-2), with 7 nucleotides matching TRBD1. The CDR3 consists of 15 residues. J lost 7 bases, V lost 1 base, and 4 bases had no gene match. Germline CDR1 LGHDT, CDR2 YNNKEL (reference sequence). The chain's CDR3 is CASSQGQGVNSPLHF. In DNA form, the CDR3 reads TGTGCCAGCAGCCAAGGACAGGGAGTCAATTCACCCCTCCACTTT.

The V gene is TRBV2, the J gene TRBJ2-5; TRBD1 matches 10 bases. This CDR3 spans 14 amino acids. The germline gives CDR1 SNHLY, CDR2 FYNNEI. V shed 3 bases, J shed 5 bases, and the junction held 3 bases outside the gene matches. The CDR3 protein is CASSEDRGFETQYF. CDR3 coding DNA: TGTGCCAGCAGTGAGGACAGGGGGTTCGAGACCCAGTACTTC.

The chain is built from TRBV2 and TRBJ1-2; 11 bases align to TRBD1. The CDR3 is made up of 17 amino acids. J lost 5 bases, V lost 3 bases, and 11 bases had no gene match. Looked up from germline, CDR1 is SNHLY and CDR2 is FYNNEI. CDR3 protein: CASSEPASGQGVYGYTF. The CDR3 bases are TGTGCCAGCAGTGAGCCGGCCTCGGGACAGGGGGTTTATGGCTACACCTTC.

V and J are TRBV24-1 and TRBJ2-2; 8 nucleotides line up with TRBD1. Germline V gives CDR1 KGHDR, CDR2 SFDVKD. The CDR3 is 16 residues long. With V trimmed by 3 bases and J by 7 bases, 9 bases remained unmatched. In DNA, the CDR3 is TGTGCCACCAGTGATCCTCGGACAGGGACGATCGGGGAGCTGTTTTTT. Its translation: CATSDPRTGTIGELFF.

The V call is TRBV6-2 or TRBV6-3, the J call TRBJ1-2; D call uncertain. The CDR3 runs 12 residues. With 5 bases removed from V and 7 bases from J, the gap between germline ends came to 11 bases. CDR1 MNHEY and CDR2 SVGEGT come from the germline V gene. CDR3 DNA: TGTGCCAGCAGTGACCACGGCGGTGGCTACACCTTC. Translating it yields CASSDHGGGYTF.

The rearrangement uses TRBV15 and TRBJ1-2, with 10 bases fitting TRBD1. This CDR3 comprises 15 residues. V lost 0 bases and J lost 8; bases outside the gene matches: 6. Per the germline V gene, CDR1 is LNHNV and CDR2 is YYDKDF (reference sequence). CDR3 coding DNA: TGTGCCACCAGCAGAGATCCGGGACAGGGGCGAGGCTACACCTTC. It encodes CATSRDPGQGRGYTF.

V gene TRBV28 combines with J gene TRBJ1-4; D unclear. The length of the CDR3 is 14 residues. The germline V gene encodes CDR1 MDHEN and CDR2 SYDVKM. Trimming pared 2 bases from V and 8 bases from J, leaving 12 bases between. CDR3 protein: CASSLRTGEEKLFF. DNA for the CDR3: TGTGCCAGCAGTTTAAGGACGGGAGAGGAAAAACTGTTTTTT.

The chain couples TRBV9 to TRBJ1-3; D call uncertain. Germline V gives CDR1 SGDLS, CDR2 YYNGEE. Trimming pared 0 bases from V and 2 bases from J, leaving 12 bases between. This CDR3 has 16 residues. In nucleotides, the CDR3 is TGTGCCAGCAGCGTAGCCCCCGGAGGGACTGGAAACACCATATATTTT. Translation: CASSVAPGGTGNTIYF.

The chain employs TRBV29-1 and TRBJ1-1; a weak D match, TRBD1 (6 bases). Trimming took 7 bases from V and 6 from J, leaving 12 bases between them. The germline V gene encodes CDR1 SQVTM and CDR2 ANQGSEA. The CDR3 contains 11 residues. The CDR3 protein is CSGGGAAEAFF. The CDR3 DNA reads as TGCAGCGGCGGGGGGGCGGCTGAAGCTTTCTTT.

The DNA of the CDR3 is TGTGCCAGCACCACCCGCCCGAGGACAGTGAACACCGGGGAGCTGTTTTTT. This codes for CASTTRPRTVNTGELFF. The chain combines TRBV7-2 with TRBJ2-2, with D possibly being TRBD1 (6 bases). The CDR3 contains 17 residues. The V end lost 7 bases, the J end lost 1 base, and 19 bases lay between the germline ends. Germline V gene lookup returns CDR1 SGHTA and CDR2 FQGNSA.

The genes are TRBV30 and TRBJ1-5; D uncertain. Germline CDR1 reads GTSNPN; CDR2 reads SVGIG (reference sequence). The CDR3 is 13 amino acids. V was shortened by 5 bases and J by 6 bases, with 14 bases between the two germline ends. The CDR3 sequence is CAWGVLPGQPQHF. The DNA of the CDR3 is TGTGCCTGGGGGGTCCTCCCGGGTCAGCCCCAGCATTTT.

The CDR3 nucleotides are TGTGCCAGCAGTGAATTTTGGCAGAACCCATACAATGAGCAGTTCTTC. Its translation: CASSEFWQNPYNEQFF. The V and J genes are TRBV25-1 and TRBJ2-1; D ambiguous. Trimming stripped 1 base from V and 4 bases from J, with 14 bases between. From germline, CDR1 is MGHDK and CDR2 SYGVNS. The CDR3 is 16 residues long.

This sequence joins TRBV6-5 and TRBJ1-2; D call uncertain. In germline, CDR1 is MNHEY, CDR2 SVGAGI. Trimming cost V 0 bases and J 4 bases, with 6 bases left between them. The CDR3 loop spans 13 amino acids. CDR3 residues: CASSYSPVYGYTF. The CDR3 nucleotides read TGTGCCAGCAGTTACTCGCCAGTCTATGGCTACACCTTC.

The CDR3 region is CASSLQRQDYGYTF. The CDR3 DNA sequence: TGTGCCAGCAGCTTACAACGGCAGGACTATGGCTACACCTTC. This chain links TRBV7-9 with TRBJ1-2; the D is unclear. The germline V and J ends were trimmed by 2 bases and 3 bases, with 10 bases remaining between them. CDR3 size: 14 residues. In germline, CDR1 is SEHNR, CDR2 FQNEAQ (reference sequence).

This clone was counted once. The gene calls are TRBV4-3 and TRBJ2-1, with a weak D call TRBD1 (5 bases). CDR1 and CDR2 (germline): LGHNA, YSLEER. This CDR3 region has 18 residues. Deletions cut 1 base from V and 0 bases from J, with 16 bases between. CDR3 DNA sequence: TGCGCCAGCAGCCAAGCCCCCGGACAACCCTCCTCCTACAATGAGCAGTTCTTC. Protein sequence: CASSQAPGQPSSYNEQFF.

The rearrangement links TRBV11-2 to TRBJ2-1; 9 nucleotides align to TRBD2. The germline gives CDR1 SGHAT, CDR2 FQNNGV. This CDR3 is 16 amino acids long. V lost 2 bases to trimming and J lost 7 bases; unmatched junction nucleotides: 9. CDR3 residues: CASSLTLAGAGNEQFF. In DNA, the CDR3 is TGTGCCAGCAGCTTAACGTTAGCGGGGGCGGGGAATGAGCAGTTCTTC.

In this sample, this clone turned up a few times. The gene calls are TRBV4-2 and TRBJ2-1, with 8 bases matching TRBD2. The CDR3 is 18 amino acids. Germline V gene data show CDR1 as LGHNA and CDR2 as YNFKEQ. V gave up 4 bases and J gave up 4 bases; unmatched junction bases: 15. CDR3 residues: CASSRRWDQLAEYNEQFF. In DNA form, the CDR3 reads TGTGCCAGCAGCCGAAGATGGGACCAACTAGCGGAATACAATGAGCAGTTCTTC.

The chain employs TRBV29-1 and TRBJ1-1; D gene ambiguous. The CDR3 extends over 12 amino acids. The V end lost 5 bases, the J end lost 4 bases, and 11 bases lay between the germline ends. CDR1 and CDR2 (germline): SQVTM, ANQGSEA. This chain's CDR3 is CSVREGGTEAFF. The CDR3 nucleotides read TGCAGCGTTCGGGAGGGTGGCACTGAAGCTTTCTTT.

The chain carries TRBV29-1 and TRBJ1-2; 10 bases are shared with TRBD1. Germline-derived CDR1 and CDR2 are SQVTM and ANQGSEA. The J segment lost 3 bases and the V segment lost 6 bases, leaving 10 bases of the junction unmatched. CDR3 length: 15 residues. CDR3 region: CSVDTDRGRDYGYTF. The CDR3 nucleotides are TGCAGCGTCGATACTGACAGGGGGCGTGACTATGGCTACACCTTC.

The CDR3 loop reads CASSYGGNTEAFF. CDR3 sequence (DNA): TGTGCCAGCAGTTACGGCGGAAACACTGAAGCTTTCTTT. The chain couples TRBV2 to TRBJ1-1; D remains ambiguous. The length of the CDR3 is 13 residues. Trimming took 5 bases from V and 2 from J, leaving 9 bases between them. CDR1 is SNHLY, CDR2 FYNNEI, per germline.

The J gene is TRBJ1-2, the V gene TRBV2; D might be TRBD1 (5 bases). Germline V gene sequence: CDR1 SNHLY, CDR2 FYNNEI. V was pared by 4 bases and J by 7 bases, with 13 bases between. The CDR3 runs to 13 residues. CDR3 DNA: TGTGCCAGCAGTGCTGAGACGACAGCTGGCTACACCTTC. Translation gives CASSAETTAGYTF. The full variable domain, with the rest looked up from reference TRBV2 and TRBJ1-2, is EPEVTQTPSHQVTQMGQEVILRCVPISNHLYFYWYRQILGQKVEFLVSFYNNEISEKSEIFDDQFSVERPDGSNFTLKIRSTKLEDSAMYFCASSAETTAGYTFGSGTRLTVV.

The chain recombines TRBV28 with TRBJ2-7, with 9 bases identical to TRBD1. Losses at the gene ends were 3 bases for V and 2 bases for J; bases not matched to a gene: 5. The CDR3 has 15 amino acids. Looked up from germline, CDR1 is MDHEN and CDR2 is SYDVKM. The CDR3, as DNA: TGTGCCAGCAGTTTGGCCGGGACAGGGCCCTACGAGCAGTACTTC. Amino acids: CASSLAGTGPYEQYF. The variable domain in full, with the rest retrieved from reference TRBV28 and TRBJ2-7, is DVKVTQSSRYLVKRTGEKVFLECVQDMDHENMFWYRQDPGLGLRLIYFSYDVKMKEKGDIPEGYSVSREKKERFSLILESASTNQTSMYLCASSLAGTGPYEQYFGPGTRLTVT.

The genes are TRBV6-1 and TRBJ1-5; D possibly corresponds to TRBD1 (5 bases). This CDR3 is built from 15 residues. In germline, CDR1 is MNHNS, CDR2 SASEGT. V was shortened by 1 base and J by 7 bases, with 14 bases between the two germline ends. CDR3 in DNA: TGTGCCAGCAGTGAAGATGCGACGGGGGACCAGCCCCAGCATTTT. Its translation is CASSEDATGDQPQHF.